These T cell receptor beta chains were read from a single sample in a study of blood T cell repertoires in COVID-19. Measured with immunoSEQ multiplex PCR; TCRdb has only the in-frame clones, and not every one. Among about 280,000 clones listed, approximately 90% were seen once. The sample comprised PBMCs or T cells enriched from blood (not recorded which). The receptors stem from a woman in her fifties or sixties in a cohort exposed to, infected with or recovered from COVID-19 (not recorded which). Each CDR3 is given with its conserved first and last residue. D genes are given only for firm matches. Clone size appears in some rows only: once, few, many, or a class for an expanded clone.

D,size,V,J,DNA,CDR3
.,.,TRBV7-2,TRBJ1-5,TGTGCCAGCAGCTATACAGTCCAACAGCCCCAGCATTTT,CASSYTVQQPQHF
TRBD2,.,TRBV5-1,TRBJ2-5,TGCGCCAGCAGCTTGGGTCTAGCGGGAGGCTCTAGACAAGAGACCCAGTACTTC,CASSLGLAGGSRQETQYF
.,.,TRBV10-3,TRBJ1-3,TGTGCCATCGGTCAGGCTCCTGGAAACACCATATATTTT,CAIGQAPGNTIYF
TRBD2,.,TRBV7-9,TRBJ2-7,TGTGCCAGGACGAGGGGAGGGGTCTACGAGCAGTACTTC,CARTRGGVYEQYF
.,.,TRBV6-5,TRBJ1-2,TGTGCCAGCAGCCGCCCTTGGCCCCGGGGGGGCTACACCTTC,CASSRPWPRGGYTF
.,.,TRBV24-1,TRBJ1-4,TGTGCCACCAGTGATTCCTACAGGGCCAATAATGAAAAACTGTTTTTT,CATSDSYRANNEKLFF
.,few,TRBV7-8,TRBJ1-6,TGTGCCAGCAGCTTAGGGGCAGCCTCCTATAATTCACCCCTCCACTTT,CASSLGAASYNSPLHF
.,.,TRBV7-9,TRBJ2-4,TGTGCCAGCAGCTTAGCGCCAGGACAGGGAGGGGTTCAGTACTTC,CASSLAPGQGGVQYF
.,.,TRBV28,TRBJ1-3,TGTGCCAGCAGTTTGGCCAGGGCCTCTGGAAACACCATATATTTT,CASSLARASGNTIYF
.,.,TRBV7-2,TRBJ2-5,TGTGCCAGCAGCTTAGGGCGGGAAACTGGAGAGACCCAGTACTTC,CASSLGRETGETQYF
TRBD2,.,TRBV19,TRBJ2-1,TGTGCCAGTAACCCGGGGGGGTCCTACAATGAGCAGTTCTTC,CASNPGGSYNEQFF
TRBD2,.,TRBV11-2,TRBJ2-7,TGTGCCAGCAGCTTGGGACTAGCGGCCAGCTACGAGCAGTACTTC,CASSLGLAASYEQYF
TRBD2,.,TRBV30,TRBJ2-5,TGTGCCTGGAGTGTGTTGGGACTAGCGGGACGAGGGGAGACCCAGTACTTC,CAWSVLGLAGRGETQYF
.,.,TRBV5-1,TRBJ2-5,TGCGCCAGCAGCCTCCGTCGTCCGGAAGAGACCCAGTACTTC,CASSLRRPEETQYF
TRBD2,.,TRBV7-3,TRBJ2-2,TGTGCCAGCAGCTTACGCCCTAGCGGGGAGAGCTCCGGGGAGCTGTTTTTT,CASSLRPSGESSGELFF
TRBD2,.,TRBV7-2,TRBJ2-5,TGTGCCAGCAGCCCCGGACTAGGGGAGACCCAGTACTTC,CASSPGLGETQYF
.,.,TRBV2,TRBJ2-3,TGTGCCAGCAGTGATTGGGGCGGGAATACAGATACGCAGTATTTT,CASSDWGGNTDTQYF
TRBD1,.,TRBV11-2,TRBJ2-7,TGTGCCAGCAGCTTGACAGGGCCGTCCTACGAGCAGTACTTC,CASSLTGPSYEQYF
.,.,TRBV5-1,TRBJ1-3,TGCGCCAGCAGCTTGGGCCAGGGAGGTTTAAACACCATATATTTT,CASSLGQGGLNTIYF
.,.,TRBV23-1,TRBJ1-1,TGCGCCAGCAGTCAACAGGGACAAGGGAACACTGAAGCTTTCTTT,CASSQQGQGNTEAFF
.,.,TRBV18,TRBJ2-1,TGTGCCAGCTCATCCCAGCGCGATGAGCAGTTCTTC,CASSSQRDEQFF
TRBD2,.,TRBV6-4,TRBJ2-1,TGTGCCAGCAGTGACCCCTTGACGACTAGCGGGGAGGTTGTTTACAATGAGCAGTTCTTC,CASSDPLTTSGEVVYNEQFF
TRBD1,.,TRBV27,TRBJ1-5,TGTGCCAGCAGTTGGGACAGGGGGCAGCCCCAGCATTTT,CASSWDRGQPQHF
.,.,TRBV6-4,TRBJ2-1,TGTGCCAGCAGAAAACTTCCTAACGGGGAGCAGTTCTTC,CASRKLPNGEQFF
.,.,TRBV7-8,TRBJ2-7,TGTGCCAGCAGCCTGCGCGGCGGGACAGCCTCCTACGAGCAGTACTTC,CASSLRGGTASYEQYF
.,.,TRBV27,TRBJ2-7,TGTGCCAGCAGTTTATTTGTAGGGACTTCCTACGAGCAGTACTTC,CASSLFVGTSYEQYF
TRBD2,.,TRBV5-1,TRBJ2-3,TGCGCCAGCAGCCCTCCACTAGCGGGAGTAACAGATACGCAGTATTTT,CASSPPLAGVTDTQYF
TRBD2,.,TRBV18,TRBJ2-7,TGTGCCAGCTCACCCTCGGGAGGCTACGAGCAGTACTTC,CASSPSGGYEQYF
.,.,TRBV9,TRBJ1-4,TGTGCCAGCAGCGTATACGGGTACGAACATGAAAAACTGTTTTTT,CASSVYGYEHEKLFF
TRBD1,.,TRBV5-4,TRBJ2-5,TGTGCCAGCAGCTCGCAAGGACAGGGTAATCAAGAGACCCAGTACTTC,CASSSQGQGNQETQYF
.,.,TRBV9,TRBJ1-1,TGTGCCAGCTCCCGACAGGACAACACTGAAGCTTTCTTT,CASSRQDNTEAFF
TRBD1,.,TRBV5-1,TRBJ1-4,TGCGCCAGCAGCTTTTGGACAGGGGCAACTGGGGGAGAACTGTTTTTT,CASSFWTGATGGELFF
.,.,TRBV11-2,TRBJ2-1,TGTGCCAGCAGCTTAGTTTCTAGCGCTGAGCAGTTCTTC,CASSLVSSAEQFF
TRBD1,.,TRBV2,TRBJ2-7,TGTGCCAGCAGTGAAGCGTCAGGGGGCAACGAGCAGTACTTC,CASSEASGGNEQYF
.,few,TRBV2,TRBJ2-3,TGTGCCAGGGGGGGACAGCCTATATTAACCGACACAGATACGCAGTATTTT,CARGGQPILTDTDTQYF
TRBD1,.,TRBV30,TRBJ2-2,TGTGCCTGGAGGACAGGGGTCCGCAGCGGGGAGCTGTTTTTT,CAWRTGVRSGELFF
.,few,TRBV6-5,TRBJ2-2,TGTGCCAGCAGTTACTCGATGGGCCAGAACACCGGGGAGCTGTTTTTT,CASSYSMGQNTGELFF
.,few,TRBV13,TRBJ1-1,TGTGCCAGCAGCTCTAGGACAAAGGGCCTAGCTGAAGCTTTCTTT,CASSSRTKGLAEAFF
.,.,TRBV7-3,TRBJ1-2,TGTGCCAGCAGCTTAACCCAGGGCGGCGGCTACACCTTC,CASSLTQGGGYTF
TRBD2,once,TRBV24-1,TRBJ2-1,TGTGCCACCAGTGATTTGCGCGGGAGGGCGGGGAATGAGCAGTTCTTC,CATSDLRGRAGNEQFF
.,.,TRBV21-1,TRBJ1-6,TGTGCCAGCAGCAAAGTTATTAGGACAGGGGATGTGTCACCCCTCCACTTT,CASSKVIRTGDVSPLHF
.,.,TRBV25-1,TRBJ2-1,TGTGCCAGCAGTGAGTACGGCTACAATGAGCAGTTCTTC,CASSEYGYNEQFF
TRBD1,.,TRBV30,TRBJ1-5,TGTGCCTGGGGACAGGGTCCCGACAATCAGCCCCAGCATTTT,CAWGQGPDNQPQHF
.,.,TRBV4-2,TRBJ1-2,TGTGCCAGCAGCCAAGAATCTCAGCACGGGTATGGCTACACCTTC,CASSQESQHGYGYTF
.,.,TRBV6-5,TRBJ1-6,TGTGCCAGCAGTTCAGATAGGGGGAATTCACCCCTCCACTTT,CASSSDRGNSPLHF
.,.,TRBV7-9,TRBJ2-3,TGTGCCAGCAGCAAACTAGCTACCACAGATACGCAGTATTTT,CASSKLATTDTQYF
TRBD2,.,TRBV30,TRBJ2-5,TGTGCCTGGAGTGAGGGTACTAGCGGGAAGGAGACCCAGTACTTC,CAWSEGTSGKETQYF
.,.,TRBV27,TRBJ2-6,TGTGCCAGCCTCCTCCGGGCGGGCATTGGCTCTGGGGCCAACGTCCTGACTTTC,CASLLRAGIGSGANVLTF
.,.,TRBV23-1,TRBJ2-1,TGCGCCAGCAGTCAATCTCGGACAACTCACAATGAGCAGTTCTTC,CASSQSRTTHNEQFF
.,.,TRBV19,TRBJ2-2,TGTGCCAGTAGTAGACGAGGAGAGAACACCGGGGAGCTGTTTTTT,CASSRRGENTGELFF
.,.,TRBV27,TRBJ2-6,TGTGCCAGCAGTCTCCTCCGGGCTGGGGCCAACGTCCTGACTTTC,CASSLLRAGANVLTF
.,.,TRBV27,TRBJ2-7,TGTGCCAGCAGCCTTAAGGCGGGATCGGCAGGGCTCGACTTC,CASSLKAGSAGLDF
TRBD2,.,TRBV7-8,TRBJ2-3,TGTGCCAGCAGCTTAATCGGAGGCGGGAGTCGTACAGATACGCAGTATTTT,CASSLIGGGSRTDTQYF
.,.,TRBV11-2,TRBJ1-5,TGTGCCAGCAGTACGGGGGATAGCAATCAGCCCCAGCATTTT,CASSTGDSNQPQHF
TRBD2,.,TRBV7-9,TRBJ2-7,TGTGCCAGCAGCTCGGGATCGACTAGCGGTCCCGAGCAGTACTTC,CASSSGSTSGPEQYF
.,once,TRBV11-2,TRBJ2-5,TGTGCCAGCAGCTCACTAGCTACGTACCAAGAGACCCAGTACTTC,CASSSLATYQETQYF
TRBD2,.,TRBV3-1/TRBV3-2,TRBJ2-2,TGTGCCAGCAGCCCTAGCGGGAGGAACACCGGGGAGCTGTTTTTT,CASSPSGRNTGELFF